This TCR beta chain originates from a study of blood T cell repertoires in COVID-19. The study assigned cohorts using participant-reported clinical history. CDR3 size: 15 residues. Germline CDR1 is MNHNY and CDR2 is SVGAGI (reference sequence). Trimming left V 6 bases short and J 0 bases short, with 12 bases between. Data came from immunoSEQ multiplex PCR; TCRdb stores just in-frame clones and leaves some out. The sample lists roughly 200,000 clones, 89% occurring once. This TCR was recovered from a woman between 40 and 50 years old with acute COVID-19. The sequencing sample was made of PBMCs or T cells enriched from blood (not recorded which). The chain carries TRBV6-6 and TRBJ1-5, with D hard to call. In DNA, the CDR3 is TGTGCCAGCAGGATGAGCCCCTATAGCAATCAGCCCCAGCATTTT. Encoded protein: CASRMSPYSNQPQHF.